This is a list of T cell receptor beta chains from one sample in a study of monozygotic twins with inflammatory bowel disease. TCRdb reanalyzed the 5' RACE reads, giving one entry per CDR3 protein sequence and no DNA. Recorded for this sample: approximately 300,000 distinct CDR3 sequences. Sequenced input: blood. Every receptor here comes from a human donor with ulcerative colitis or Crohn's disease, or a healthy co-twin of an affected twin (not recorded which). The CDR3 runs from the conserved cysteine through the conserved F or W.

J: TRBJ2-3
V: TRBV11-2
CDR3: CASSAIAGVPDTQYF

J: TRBJ2-3
V: TRBV20-1
CDR3: CSASGNREGIPDTQYF

J: TRBJ1-2
V: TRBV27
CDR3: CASSRDRGYGYTF

J: TRBJ2-3
V: TRBV20-1
CDR3: CSASEARYADTQYF

J: TRBJ2-1
V: TRBV6-5
CDR3: CASSFQARNYNEQFF

J: TRBJ1-4
V: TRBV5-5
CDR3: CASSLNRTHSNEKLFF

J: TRBJ1-1
V: TRBV30
CDR3: CAWSGQGLVPEAFF

J: TRBJ1-3
V: TRBV4-3
CDR3: CASSQDLVGFVGNTIYF

J: TRBJ1-5
V: TRBV6-2/TRBV6-3
CDR3: CASSYYRGPGGRGGNQPQHF

J: TRBJ2-3
V: TRBV6-4
CDR3: CASSVAGEATQYF

J: TRBJ2-3
V: TRBV29-1
CDR3: CSVDARADTQYF

J: TRBJ2-2
V: TRBV12-3/TRBV12-4
CDR3: CASRTSEAGELFF

J: TRBJ2-7
V: TRBV12-3/TRBV12-4
CDR3: CASSFGTGDTYEQYF

J: TRBJ2-1
V: TRBV5-5
CDR3: CASSLWTSGMVEQFF

J: TRBJ2-4
V: TRBV7-9
CDR3: CASSSIWLVAKNIQYF

J: TRBJ2-5
V: TRBV12-3/TRBV12-4
CDR3: CASSFSRGAVETQYF

J: TRBJ2-7
V: TRBV2
CDR3: CASSVKAPWGGEQYF

J: TRBJ2-1
V: TRBV20-1
CDR3: CSARDLGRQGFGNEQFF

J: TRBJ1-5
V: TRBV5-6
CDR3: CASSLRVSGIGQPQHF

J: TRBJ1-1
V: TRBV20-1
CDR3: CSAELHRTGGRSPFF

J: TRBJ2-1
V: TRBV6-4
CDR3: CASSDYPGTSVYNEQFF

J: TRBJ2-6
V: TRBV7-8
CDR3: CASSNPQGRSGANVLTF

J: TRBJ2-7
V: TRBV6-5
CDR3: CASSFGTDVKYEQYF

J: TRBJ1-2
V: TRBV4-3
CDR3: CASSQAWGDYGYTF

J: TRBJ2-5
V: TRBV4-3
CDR3: CASSQDVGGVKETQYF

J: TRBJ2-7
V: TRBV29-1
CDR3: CSVNRGSYEQYF

J: TRBJ1-2
V: TRBV5-4
CDR3: CASSLKSLGGFYGYTF

J: TRBJ2-7
V: TRBV7-8
CDR3: CASSPGRSAGVYEQYF

J: TRBJ2-7
V: TRBV5-1
CDR3: CASRGLGGEQYF

J: TRBJ2-7
V: TRBV10-3
CDR3: CAIRDATTYEQYF

J: TRBJ1-2
V: TRBV12-3/TRBV12-4
CDR3: CASSFSSPTRGGGYTF

J: TRBJ1-1
V: TRBV12-3/TRBV12-4
CDR3: CASSLRGSNTEAFF

J: TRBJ1-3
V: TRBV10-3
CDR3: CAIRDYLQVQKRLRDGNTIYF

J: TRBJ1-1
V: TRBV20-1
CDR3: CRVGQGQNTEAFF

J: TRBJ1-6
V: TRBV6-5
CDR3: CASSYGATGYSYNSPLHF

J: TRBJ2-7
V: TRBV12-3/TRBV12-4
CDR3: CASSNGRITYEQYF

J: TRBJ1-1
V: TRBV5-6
CDR3: CASSPLVSMNTEAFF

J: TRBJ2-2
V: TRBV4-3
CDR3: CASSASGAKGGELFF

J: TRBJ1-5
V: TRBV11-2
CDR3: CASSSTGGAQPQHF

J: TRBJ1-2
V: TRBV6-6
CDR3: CASSSSYYGYTF

J: TRBJ2-2
V: TRBV12-3/TRBV12-4
CDR3: CASSPDSGTTLFF

J: TRBJ2-5
V: TRBV4-3
CDR3: CASSRGVLSAQYF

J: TRBJ2-5
V: TRBV3-1
CDR3: CASSQSGGAETQYF

J: TRBJ1-2
V: TRBV15
CDR3: CATSTRTTGDGYTF

J: TRBJ2-2
V: TRBV5-1
CDR3: CASSEGQGNTGELFF

J: TRBJ2-7
V: TRBV7-2
CDR3: CASSLGDRATYEQYF

J: TRBJ1-2
V: TRBV3-1
CDR3: CASSQTQQGYTF

J: TRBJ2-3
V: TRBV10-1
CDR3: CASSELAGEPDTQYF

J: TRBJ1-6
V: TRBV20-1
CDR3: CSATYRQLTLHF

J: TRBJ2-4
V: TRBV20-1
CDR3: CSAWKSKNIQYF

J: TRBJ2-7
V: TRBV6-2/TRBV6-3
CDR3: CASRIGTGRFYEQYF

J: TRBJ1-6
V: TRBV5-1
CDR3: CASSLVTWDSYSPLHF

J: TRBJ2-3
V: TRBV4-1
CDR3: CASSLTQTSGRTDTQYF

J: TRBJ1-4
V: TRBV7-9
CDR3: CANSPQGLGTNEKLFF

J: TRBJ2-3
V: TRBV5-5
CDR3: CASSWTGTGGTDTQYF

J: TRBJ2-2
V: TRBV7-2
CDR3: CASNPNEDAGTGELFF